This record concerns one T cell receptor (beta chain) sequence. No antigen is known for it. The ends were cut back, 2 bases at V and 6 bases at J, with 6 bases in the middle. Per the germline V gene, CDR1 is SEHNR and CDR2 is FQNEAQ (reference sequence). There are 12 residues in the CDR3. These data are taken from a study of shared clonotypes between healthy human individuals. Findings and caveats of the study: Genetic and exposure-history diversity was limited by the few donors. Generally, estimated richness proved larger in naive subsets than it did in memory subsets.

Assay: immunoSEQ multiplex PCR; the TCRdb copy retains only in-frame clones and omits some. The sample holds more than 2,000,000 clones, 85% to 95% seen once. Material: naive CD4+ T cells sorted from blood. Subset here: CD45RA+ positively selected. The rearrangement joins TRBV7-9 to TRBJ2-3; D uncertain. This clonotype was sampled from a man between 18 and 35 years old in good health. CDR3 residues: CASSLSKDTQYF. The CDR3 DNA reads TGTGCCAGCAGCTTAAGTAAGGATACGCAGTATTTT.